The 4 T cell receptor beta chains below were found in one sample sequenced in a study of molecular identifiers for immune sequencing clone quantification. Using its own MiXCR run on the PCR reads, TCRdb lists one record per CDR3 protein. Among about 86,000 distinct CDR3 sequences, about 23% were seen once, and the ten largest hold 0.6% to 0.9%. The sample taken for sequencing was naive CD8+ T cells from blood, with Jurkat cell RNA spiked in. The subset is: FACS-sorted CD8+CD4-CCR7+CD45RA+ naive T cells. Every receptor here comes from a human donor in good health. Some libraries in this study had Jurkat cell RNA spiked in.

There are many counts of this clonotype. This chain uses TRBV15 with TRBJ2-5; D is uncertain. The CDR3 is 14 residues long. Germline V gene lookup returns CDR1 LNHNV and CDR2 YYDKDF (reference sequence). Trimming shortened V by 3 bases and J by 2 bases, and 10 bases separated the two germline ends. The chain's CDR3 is CATSSKEKQETQYF. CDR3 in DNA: TGTGCCACCAGCAGTAAGGAGAAGCAAGAGACCCAGTACTTC.

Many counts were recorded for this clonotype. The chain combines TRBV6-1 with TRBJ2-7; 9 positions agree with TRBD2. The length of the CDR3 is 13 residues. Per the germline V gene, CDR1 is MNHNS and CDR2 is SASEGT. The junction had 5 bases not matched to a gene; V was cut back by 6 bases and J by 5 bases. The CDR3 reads CASSLIAGDEQYF. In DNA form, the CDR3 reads TGTGCCAGCAGCCTAATAGCGGGAGACGAGCAGTACTTC.

This chain's CDR3 is CASSFVLTGDIQYF. As DNA, the CDR3 is TGTGCCAGCAGTTTCGTACTCACCGGGGACATTCAGTACTTC. This sequence joins TRBV12-3 or TRBV12-4 and TRBJ2-4, with D possibly TRBD2 on 5 matching bases. This CDR3 region has 14 residues. V was clipped by 3 bases and J by 8 bases, with 14 bases between them.

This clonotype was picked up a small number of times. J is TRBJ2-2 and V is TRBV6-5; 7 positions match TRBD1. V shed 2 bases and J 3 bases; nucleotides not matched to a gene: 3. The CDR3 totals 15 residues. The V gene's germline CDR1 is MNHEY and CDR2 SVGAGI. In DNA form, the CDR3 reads TGTGCCAGCAGTTACGGACAGGTTGACACCGGGGAGCTGTTTTTT. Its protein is CASSYGQVDTGELFF.